This T cell receptor (beta chain) was profiled in a study of shared clonotypes between healthy human individuals. Trimming removed 4 bases from V and 1 base from J; junction bases left unmatched: 3. This CDR3 region has 15 residues. Germline loops: CDR1 SGHDT, CDR2 YYEEEE. In the original analysis: ImmunoSEQ output lacked quality scores and full-length reads, limiting matched filtering. TCRdb's copy holds only in-frame clones and misses some; the assay was immunoSEQ multiplex PCR. Clonal size and the V and J genes are those of that table, whereas D and trimming came from the DNA. The sample lists roughly 2.6 million clones, about 92% occurring once. Among the donors, all were Caucasian adults who lived in Nashville, Tennessee.

The sequenced sample consisted of naive CD4+ T cells sorted from blood. Stated subset: CD45RA+ positively selected. The chain employs TRBV5-6 and TRBJ2-7, with 12 bases fitting TRBD1. The sequence came from a man aged 18 to 29 in good health. CDR3 sequence reads: CASSRDRGHSYEQYF. CDR3 sequence (DNA): TGTGCCAGCAGCCGGGACAGGGGGCATTCCTACGAGCAGTACTTC.